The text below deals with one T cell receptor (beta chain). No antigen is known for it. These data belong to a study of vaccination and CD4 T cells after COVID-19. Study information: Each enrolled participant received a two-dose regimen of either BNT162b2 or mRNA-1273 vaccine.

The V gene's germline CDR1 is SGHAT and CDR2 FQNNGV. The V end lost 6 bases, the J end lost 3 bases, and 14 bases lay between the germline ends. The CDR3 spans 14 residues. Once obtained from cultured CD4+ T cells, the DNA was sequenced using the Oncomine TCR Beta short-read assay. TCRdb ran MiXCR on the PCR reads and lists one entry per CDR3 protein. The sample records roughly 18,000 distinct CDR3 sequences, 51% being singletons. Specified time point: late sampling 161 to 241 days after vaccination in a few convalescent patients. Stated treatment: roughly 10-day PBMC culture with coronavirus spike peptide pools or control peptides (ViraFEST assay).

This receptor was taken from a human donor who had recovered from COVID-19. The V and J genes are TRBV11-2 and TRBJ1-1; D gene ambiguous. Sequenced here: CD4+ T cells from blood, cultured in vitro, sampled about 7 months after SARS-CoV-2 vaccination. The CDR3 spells CASSSRLGYTEAFF. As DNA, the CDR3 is TGTGCCAGCAGTTCCCGTTTGGGGTACACTGAAGCTTTCTTT.